These 8 T cell receptor beta chains were sequenced from one sample in a study of T cell responses to AZD1222 COVID-19 vaccine. TCRdb's copy holds only in-frame clones and misses some; the assay was immunoSEQ multiplex PCR. The sample includes around 250,000 clones, 90% to 95% of them seen just once. Sequences were derived from peripheral blood, sampled on day 0 of AZD1222 vaccination. These receptors all come from an adult in good health.

The V gene is TRBV6-2 or TRBV6-3, the J gene TRBJ1-1; D call uncertain. This CDR3 is built from 15 residues. CDR1 MNHEY and CDR2 SVGEGT come from the germline V gene. V gave up 2 bases and J gave up 2 bases, with 12 bases separating them. The CDR3 DNA reads as TGTGCCAGCAGTTACCTAACCCTAGCAAACACTGAAGCTTTCTTT. Protein product: CASSYLTLANTEAFF.

The rearrangement uses TRBV10-3 and TRBJ2-7; D possibly corresponds to TRBD1 (6 bases). V was shortened by 8 bases and J by 1 base, with 12 bases between the two germline ends. CDR1 and CDR2 from the germline V gene are ENHRY and SYGVKD. The CDR3 spans 13 residues. The CDR3 protein is CAIRNRESYEQYF. The CDR3 bases are TGTGCCATCCGAAACAGGGAATCCTACGAGCAGTACTTC.

The rearrangement joins TRBV2 to TRBJ2-7; 10 bases align to TRBD1. Germline values: CDR1 SNHLY, CDR2 FYNNEI. The CDR3 totals 14 residues. The J segment lost 4 bases and the V segment lost 6 bases, leaving 6 bases of the junction unmatched. The CDR3 region is CASRGDRGVYEQYF. For the CDR3, the DNA is TGTGCCAGCAGGGGGGACAGGGGAGTTTACGAGCAGTACTTC.

This clone was observed once. An end of the junction differs from the germline gene, which may be a read error. The chain is built from TRBV6-6 and TRBJ2-1; TRBD2 aligns across 8 bases. Germline CDR1 is MNHNY and CDR2 is SVGAGI (reference sequence). The CDR3 sequence is 15 residues long. DNA for the CDR3: TGTGCCAGCAGTTACACTAGCGGAGCCTACAGTGAGCAGTTCTTC. Translating gives CASSYTSGAYSEQFF.

The chain carries TRBV6-5 and TRBJ2-2; 8 positions agree with TRBD2. Trimming removed 8 bases from V and 0 bases from J; junction bases left unmatched: 5. This CDR3 comprises 15 residues. Germline V lookup: CDR1 MNHEY, CDR2 SVGAGI. The CDR3 DNA reads as TGTGCCAGCCGGGAGGGGGGGGCGAACACCGGGGAGCTGTTTTTT. Encoded protein: CASREGGANTGELFF.

This chain joins TRBV12-3 or TRBV12-4 and TRBJ1-2; TRBD1 agrees at 7 bases. This CDR3 spans 12 amino acids. The J segment lost 7 bases and the V segment lost 6 bases, leaving 5 bases of the junction unmatched. This CDR3 is CASSLSGGGYTF. The CDR3 DNA follows: TGTGCCAGCAGCCTCTCAGGGGGTGGCTACACCTTC.

In its sample, this clone was seen once. V gene TRBV4-1 combines with J gene TRBJ1-6; a weak D match, TRBD1 (5 bases). CDR1 is MGHRA and CDR2 is YSYEKL in the germline V gene. The CDR3 extends over 15 amino acids. With 4 bases removed from V and 6 bases from J, the gap between germline ends came to 13 bases. CDR3 residues: CASSRDGATNSPLHF. The CDR3 bases are TGCGCCAGCAGCCGAGATGGGGCGACTAATTCACCCCTCCACTTT.

The chain combines TRBV5-6 with TRBJ1-3; D gene ambiguous. The CDR3 length is 15 residues. Per the germline V gene, CDR1 is SGHDT and CDR2 is YYEEEE. Trimming took off 4 bases at V and 2 bases at J, with 13 bases between the two ends. The CDR3 here is CASSPSLLAGNTIYF. CDR3 bases: TGTGCCAGCAGCCCATCCCTTTTAGCTGGAAACACCATATATTTT.